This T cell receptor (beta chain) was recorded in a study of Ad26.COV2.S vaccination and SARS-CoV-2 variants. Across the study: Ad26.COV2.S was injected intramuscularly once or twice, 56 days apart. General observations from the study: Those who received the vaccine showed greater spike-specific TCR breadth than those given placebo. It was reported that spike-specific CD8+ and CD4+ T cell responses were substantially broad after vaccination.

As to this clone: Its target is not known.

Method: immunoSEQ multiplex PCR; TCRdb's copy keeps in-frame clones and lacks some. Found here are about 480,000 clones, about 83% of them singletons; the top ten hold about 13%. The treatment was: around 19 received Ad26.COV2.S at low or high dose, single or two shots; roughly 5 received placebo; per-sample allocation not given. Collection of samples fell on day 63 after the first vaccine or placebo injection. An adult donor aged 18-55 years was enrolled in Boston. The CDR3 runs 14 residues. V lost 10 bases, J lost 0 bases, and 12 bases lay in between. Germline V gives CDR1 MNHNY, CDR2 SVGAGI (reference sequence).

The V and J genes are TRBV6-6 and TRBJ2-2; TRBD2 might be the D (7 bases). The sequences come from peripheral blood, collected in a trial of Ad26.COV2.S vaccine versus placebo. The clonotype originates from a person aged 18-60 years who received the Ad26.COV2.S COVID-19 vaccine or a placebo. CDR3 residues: CATKGGANTGELFF. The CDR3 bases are TGTGCCACCAAAGGGGGGGCGAACACCGGGGAGCTGTTTTTT.